The following is a T cell receptor beta chain sequence with its context. This CDR3 spans 15 amino acids. The V end lost 5 bases, the J end lost 5 bases, and 15 bases lay between the germline ends. From germline, CDR1 is SSHAT and CDR2 FNYEAQ (reference sequence). Participants were aged about 18 to 90 years, lived in 20 to 25 US areas, and enrolled virtually. This sample is part of a study of blood T cell repertoires in COVID-19. Study at large: Whether acute or convalescent, the COVID-19 samples came from the United States, Italy and Spain. PBMCs, B-cell-depleted T cells, or T cells were the source of the cDNA or gDNA that made up the material.

Original processing methods: Amplification of reference gene primers provided the estimated nucleated cell counts. The method was immunoSEQ multiplex PCR; TCRdb's version includes in-frame clones alone and lacks a portion of them. The DNA gave D and trimming, while V, J and clone size come from that table. The table has 200,000 or so clones, roughly 88% seen once. This chain joins TRBV7-7 and TRBJ1-4; no firm D call. This clonotype was sampled from a woman aged 40 to 50 with acute COVID-19. The specimen was PBMCs or T cells enriched from blood (not recorded which). CDR3 in DNA: TGTGCCAGCAGCAGATCGGGAGGGCTAAATGAAAAACTGTTTTTT. This codes for CASSRSGGLNEKLFF.